This TCR beta chain derives from a study of blood T cell repertoires in COVID-19. Overall study context: Donors in the United States, Italy and Spain gave samples during acute or convalescent COVID-19. T cells, B-cell-depleted T cells, or PBMCs supplied cDNA or gDNA.

Data came from immunoSEQ multiplex PCR; TCRdb stores just in-frame clones and leaves some out. This sample has 200,000 to 250,000 clones; 87% occur once, and the top ten carry 11%. In assigning cohorts, the study relied on participant-reported clinical history. The source of this sequence is a man aged 30 to 39 who had recovered from COVID-19. Sequenced input: PBMCs or T cells enriched from blood (not recorded which).

DNA of the CDR3: TGCGCCAGCAGCGACCCGGGGAGCTATGGCTACACCTTC. It translates to CASSDPGSYGYTF. The V and J genes are TRBV5-1 and TRBJ1-2; D is unresolved. CDR1 is SGHRS and CDR2 is YFSETQ in the germline V gene. Between the trimmed V and J ends, which lost 4 bases and 4 bases, there was a span of 11 bases. This CDR3 spans 13 amino acids.